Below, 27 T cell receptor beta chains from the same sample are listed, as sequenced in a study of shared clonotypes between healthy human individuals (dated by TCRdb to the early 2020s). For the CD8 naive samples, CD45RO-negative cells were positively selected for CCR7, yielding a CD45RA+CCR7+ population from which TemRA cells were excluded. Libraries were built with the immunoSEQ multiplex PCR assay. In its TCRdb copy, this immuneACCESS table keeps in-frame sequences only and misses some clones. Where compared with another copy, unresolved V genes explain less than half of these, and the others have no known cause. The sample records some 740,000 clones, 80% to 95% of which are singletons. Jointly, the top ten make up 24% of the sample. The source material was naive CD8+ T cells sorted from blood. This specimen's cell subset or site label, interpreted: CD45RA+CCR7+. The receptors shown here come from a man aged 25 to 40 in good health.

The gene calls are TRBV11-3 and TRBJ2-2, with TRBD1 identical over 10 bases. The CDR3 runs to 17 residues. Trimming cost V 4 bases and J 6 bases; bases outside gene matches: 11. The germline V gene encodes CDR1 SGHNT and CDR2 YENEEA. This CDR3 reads CASSSTSTGGIAGELFF. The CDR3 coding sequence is TGTGCCAGCAGCTCAACCTCGACAGGGGGCATCGCCGGGGAGCTGTTTTTT.

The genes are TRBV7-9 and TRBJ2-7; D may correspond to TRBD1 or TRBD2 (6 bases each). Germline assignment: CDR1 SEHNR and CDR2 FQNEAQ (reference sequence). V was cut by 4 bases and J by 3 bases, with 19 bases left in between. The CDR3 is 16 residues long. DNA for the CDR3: TGTGCCAGCAGCTGGACTACCGGGACAACCTACTACGAGCAGTACTTC. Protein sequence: CASSWTTGTTYYEQYF.

The CDR3 nucleotides read TGTGCCAGCAGTACCCGGGACTACACAGATACGCAGTATTTT. Residues: CASSTRDYTDTQYF. This chain uses TRBV13 with TRBJ2-3; 7 bases fit TRBD2. Trimming took 6 bases from V and 2 from J; bases not matched to a gene: 5. CDR3 size: 14 residues. Germline CDR1 is PRHDT and CDR2 is FYEKMQ (reference sequence).

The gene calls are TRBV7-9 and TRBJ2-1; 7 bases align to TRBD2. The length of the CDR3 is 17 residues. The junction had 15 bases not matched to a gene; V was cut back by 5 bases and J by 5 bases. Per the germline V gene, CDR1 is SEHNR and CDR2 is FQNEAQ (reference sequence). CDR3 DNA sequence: TGTGCCAGCAGCACCCGTTGGGGCGGGGGACCCCACAATGAGCAGTTCTTC. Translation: CASSTRWGGGPHNEQFF.

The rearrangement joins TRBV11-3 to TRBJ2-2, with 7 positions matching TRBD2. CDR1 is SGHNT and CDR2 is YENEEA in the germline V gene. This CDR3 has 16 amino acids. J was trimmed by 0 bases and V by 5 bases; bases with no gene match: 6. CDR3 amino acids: CASSAGDRPNTGELFF. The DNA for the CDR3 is TGTGCCAGCAGCGCGGGGGACCGACCGAACACCGGGGAGCTGTTTTTT.

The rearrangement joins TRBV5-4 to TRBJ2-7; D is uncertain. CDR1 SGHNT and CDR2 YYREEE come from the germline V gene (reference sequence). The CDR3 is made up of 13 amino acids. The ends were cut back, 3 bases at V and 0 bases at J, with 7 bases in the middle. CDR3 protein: CASSYQSSYEQYF. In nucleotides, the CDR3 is TGTGCCAGCAGCTATCAGAGCTCCTACGAGCAGTACTTC.

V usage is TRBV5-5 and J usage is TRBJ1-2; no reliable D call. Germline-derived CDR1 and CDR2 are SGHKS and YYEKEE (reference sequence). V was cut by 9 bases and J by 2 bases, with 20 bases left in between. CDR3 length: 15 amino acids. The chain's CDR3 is CATQTPDGENYGYTF. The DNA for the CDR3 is TGTGCCACCCAAACTCCGGACGGCGAGAACTATGGCTACACCTTC.

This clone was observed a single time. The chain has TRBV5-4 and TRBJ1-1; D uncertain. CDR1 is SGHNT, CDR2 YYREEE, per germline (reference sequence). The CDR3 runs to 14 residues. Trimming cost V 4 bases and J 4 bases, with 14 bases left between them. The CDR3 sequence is CASSTDTISTEAFF. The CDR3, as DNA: TGTGCCAGCAGCACCGACACGATAAGCACTGAAGCTTTCTTT. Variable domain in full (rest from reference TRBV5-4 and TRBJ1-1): ETGVTQSPTHLIKTRGQQVTLRCSSQSGHNTVSWYQQALGQGPQFIFQYYREEENGRGNFPPRFSGLQFPNYSSELNVNALELDDSALYLCASSTDTISTEAFFGQGTRLTVV.

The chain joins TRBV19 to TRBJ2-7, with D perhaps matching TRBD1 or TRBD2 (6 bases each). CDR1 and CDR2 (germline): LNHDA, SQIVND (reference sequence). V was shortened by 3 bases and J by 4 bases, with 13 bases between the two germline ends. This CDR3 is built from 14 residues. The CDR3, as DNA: TGTGCCAGTAGTATGTGGGGGGCATGGTACGAGCAGTACTTC. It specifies CASSMWGAWYEQYF.

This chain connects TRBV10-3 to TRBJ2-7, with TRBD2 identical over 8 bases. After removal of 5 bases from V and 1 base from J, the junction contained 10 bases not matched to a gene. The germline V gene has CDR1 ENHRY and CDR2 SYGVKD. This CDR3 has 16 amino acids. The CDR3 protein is CAISTGGKRESYEQYF. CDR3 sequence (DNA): TGTGCCATCAGTACAGGAGGGAAGCGGGAGTCCTACGAGCAGTACTTC.

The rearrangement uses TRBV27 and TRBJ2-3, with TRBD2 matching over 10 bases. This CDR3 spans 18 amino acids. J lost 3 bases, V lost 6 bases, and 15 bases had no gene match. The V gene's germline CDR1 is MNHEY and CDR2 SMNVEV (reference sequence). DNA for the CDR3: TGTGCCAGCAGCCGACCAGCCGGGACTAGCGAAATTACAGATACGCAGTATTTT. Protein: CASSRPAGTSEITDTQYF.

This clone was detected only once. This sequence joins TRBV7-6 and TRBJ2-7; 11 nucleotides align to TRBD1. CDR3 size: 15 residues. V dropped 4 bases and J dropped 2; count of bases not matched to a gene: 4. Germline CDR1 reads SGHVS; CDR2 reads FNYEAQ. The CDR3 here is CASSSGQGVPYEQYF. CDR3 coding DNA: TGTGCCAGCAGCTCGGGACAGGGGGTCCCCTACGAGCAGTACTTC. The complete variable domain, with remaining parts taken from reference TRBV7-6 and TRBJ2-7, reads GAGVSQSPRYKVTKRGQDVALRCDPISGHVSLYWYRQALGQGPEFLTYFNYEAQQDKSGLPNDRFSAERPEGSISTLTIQRTEQRDSAMYRCASSSGQGVPYEQYFGPGTRLTVT.

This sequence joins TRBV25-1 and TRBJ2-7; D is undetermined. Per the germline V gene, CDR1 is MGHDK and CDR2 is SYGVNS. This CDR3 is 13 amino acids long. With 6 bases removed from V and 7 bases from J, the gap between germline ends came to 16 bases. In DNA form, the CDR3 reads TGTGCCAGCAGGAGCCCTACTACGGGTGAGCAGTACTTC. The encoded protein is CASRSPTTGEQYF.

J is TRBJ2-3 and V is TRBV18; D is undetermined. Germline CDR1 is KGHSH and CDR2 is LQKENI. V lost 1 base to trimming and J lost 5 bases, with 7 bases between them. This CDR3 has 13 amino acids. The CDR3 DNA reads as TGTGCCAGCTCACCACTGCGTATAGATACGCAGTATTTT. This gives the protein CASSPLRIDTQYF.

As DNA, the CDR3 is TGTGCCAGTAGTATCCGGCTAGCCGATGAGCAGTTCTTC. This translates into CASSIRLADEQFF. The rearrangement uses TRBV19 and TRBJ2-1, with a possible D match to TRBD2 (5 bases). V was pared by 3 bases and J by 8 bases, with 11 bases between. Germline V CDR1 and CDR2: LNHDA, SQIVND (reference sequence). There are 13 residues in the CDR3.

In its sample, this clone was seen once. The CDR3: CASSYSGQGREQYF. As DNA, the CDR3 is TGTGCCAGCAGTTACTCGGGGCAGGGGAGGGAGCAGTACTTC. J is TRBJ2-7 and V is TRBV6-5; D assignment may be TRBD1 or TRBD2 (6 bases each). Trimming left V 0 bases short and J 7 bases short, with 13 bases between. Per the germline V gene, CDR1 is MNHEY and CDR2 is SVGAGI. This CDR3 has 14 residues.

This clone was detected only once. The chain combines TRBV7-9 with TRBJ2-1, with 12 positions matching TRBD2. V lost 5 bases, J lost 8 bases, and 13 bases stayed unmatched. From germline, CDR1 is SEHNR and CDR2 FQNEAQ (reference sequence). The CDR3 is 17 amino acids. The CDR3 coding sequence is TGTGCCAGCAGCCCACCGACTAGCGGGAGAGTTAACGATGAGCAGTTCTTC. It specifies CASSPPTSGRVNDEQFF.

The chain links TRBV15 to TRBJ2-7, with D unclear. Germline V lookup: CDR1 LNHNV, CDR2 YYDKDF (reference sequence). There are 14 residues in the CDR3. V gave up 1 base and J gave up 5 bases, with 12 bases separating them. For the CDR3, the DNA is TGTGCCACCAGCAGAGGTGAGGATGGGGACGAGCAGTACTTC. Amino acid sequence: CATSRGEDGDEQYF.

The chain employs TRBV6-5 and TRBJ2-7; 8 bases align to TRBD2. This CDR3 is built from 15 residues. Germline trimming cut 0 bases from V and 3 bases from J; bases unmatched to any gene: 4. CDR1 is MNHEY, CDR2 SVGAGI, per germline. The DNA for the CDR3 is TGTGCCAGCAGTTACTCGCGACTAGCGAGCTACGAGCAGTACTTC. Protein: CASSYSRLASYEQYF.

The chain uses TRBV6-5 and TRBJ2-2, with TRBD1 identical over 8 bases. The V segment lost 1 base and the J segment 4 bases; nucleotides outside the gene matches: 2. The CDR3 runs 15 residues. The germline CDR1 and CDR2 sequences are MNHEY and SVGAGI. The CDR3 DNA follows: TGTGCCAGCAGTTACTTACAGGGGGGCACCGGGGAGCTGTTTTTT. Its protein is CASSYLQGGTGELFF.

CDR3 in DNA: TGTGCCTTTTTGGGACAGGCGTATAGCAATCAGCCCCAGCATTTT. Residues: CAFLGQAYSNQPQHF. The J gene is TRBJ1-5, the V gene TRBV25-1; 8 bases match TRBD1. The germline CDR1 and CDR2 sequences are MGHDK and SYGVNS. The CDR3 consists of 15 residues. The ends lost 11 bases at V and 0 bases at J; junction bases unmatched: 9.

The CDR3 region has the DNA TGTGCCAGTAGCACCGGACTAGCGGGAGTTCCTGGGGCCAACGTCCTGACTTTC. This gives the protein CASSTGLAGVPGANVLTF. The V call is TRBV19, the J call TRBJ2-6, with 13 bases fitting TRBD2. Losses at the gene ends were 6 bases for V and 2 bases for J; bases not matched to a gene: 7. CDR3 length: 18 residues. CDR1 is LNHDA, CDR2 SQIVND, per germline (reference sequence).

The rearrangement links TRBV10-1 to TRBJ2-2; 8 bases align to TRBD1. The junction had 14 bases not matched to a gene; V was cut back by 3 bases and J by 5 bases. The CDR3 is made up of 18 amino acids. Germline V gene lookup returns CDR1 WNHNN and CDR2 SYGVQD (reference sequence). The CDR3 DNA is TGCGCCAGCAGTGACCCCGTCGTCGGGACAGGAAGTACCGGGGAGCTGTTTTTT. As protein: CASSDPVVGTGSTGELFF.

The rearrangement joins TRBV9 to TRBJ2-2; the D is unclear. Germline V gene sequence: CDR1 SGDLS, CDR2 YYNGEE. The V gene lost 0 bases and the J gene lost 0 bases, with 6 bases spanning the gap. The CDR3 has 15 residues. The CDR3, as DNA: TGTGCCAGCAGCGTAGATAAGTCGAACACCGGGGAGCTGTTTTTT. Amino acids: CASSVDKSNTGELFF. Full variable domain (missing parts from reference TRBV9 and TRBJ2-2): DSGVTQTPKHLITATGQRVTLRCSPRSGDLSVYWYQQSLDQGLQFLIQYYNGEERAKGNILERFSAQQFPDLHSELNLSSLELGDSALYFCASSVDKSNTGELFFGEGSRLTVL.

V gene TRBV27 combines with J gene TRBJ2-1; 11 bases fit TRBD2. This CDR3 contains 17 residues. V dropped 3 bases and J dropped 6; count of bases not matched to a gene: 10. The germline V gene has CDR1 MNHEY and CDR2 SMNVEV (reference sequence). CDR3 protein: CASSLAPPGLAGNEQFF. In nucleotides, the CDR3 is TGTGCCAGCAGTTTGGCCCCCCCCGGACTAGCGGGCAATGAGCAGTTCTTC.

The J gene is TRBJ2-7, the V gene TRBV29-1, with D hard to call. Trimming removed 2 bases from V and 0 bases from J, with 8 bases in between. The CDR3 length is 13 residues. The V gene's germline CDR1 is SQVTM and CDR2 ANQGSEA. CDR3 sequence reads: CSVESDFSYEQYF. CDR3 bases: TGCAGCGTTGAAAGCGATTTCTCCTACGAGCAGTACTTC.

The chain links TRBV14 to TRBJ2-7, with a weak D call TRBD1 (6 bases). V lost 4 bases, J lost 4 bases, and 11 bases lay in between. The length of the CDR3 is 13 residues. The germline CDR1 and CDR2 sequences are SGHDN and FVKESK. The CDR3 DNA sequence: TGTGCCAGCAGCCCACAGGGTTGGTACGAGCAGTACTTC. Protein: CASSPQGWYEQYF.